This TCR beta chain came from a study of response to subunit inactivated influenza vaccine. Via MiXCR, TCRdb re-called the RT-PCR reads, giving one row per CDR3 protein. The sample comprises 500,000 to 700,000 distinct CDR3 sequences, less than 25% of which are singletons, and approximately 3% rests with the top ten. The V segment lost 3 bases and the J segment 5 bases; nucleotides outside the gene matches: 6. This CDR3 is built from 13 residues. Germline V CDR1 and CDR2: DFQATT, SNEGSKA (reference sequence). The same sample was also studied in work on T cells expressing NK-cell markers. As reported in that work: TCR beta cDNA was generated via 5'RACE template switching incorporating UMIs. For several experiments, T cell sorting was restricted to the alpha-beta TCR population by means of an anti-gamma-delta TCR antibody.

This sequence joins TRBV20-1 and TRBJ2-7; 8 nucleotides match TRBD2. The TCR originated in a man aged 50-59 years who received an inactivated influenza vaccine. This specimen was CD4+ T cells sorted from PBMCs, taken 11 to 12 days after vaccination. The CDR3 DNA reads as TGCAGTGCTAGCCGGACTAGCCGGGACGAGCAGTACTTC. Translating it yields CSASRTSRDEQYF.